This T cell receptor (beta chain) derives from a study of shared T cell receptors in the human thymus. The CDR3 spans 13 residues. V was cut by 3 bases and J by 8 bases, with 12 bases left in between. The V gene's germline CDR1 is MNHEY and CDR2 SMNVEV (reference sequence). TCRdb keeps only in-frame clones here, not all; method: immunoSEQ multiplex PCR. The data contain roughly 710,000 clones, 75% to 90% of them seen just once; the ten biggest clones take up over 0.008%. The data were also submitted as part of a second study, on human thymus T cells. As that report states: Thymus pieces cut out during corrective heart surgery were the tissue that was used. Thymic and blood repertoires seemed to show skewed V and J gene use.

This chain links TRBV27 with TRBJ2-3; no reliable D call. The source of this sequence is a girl under three years old with a congenital heart defect. Sample: thymocytes. DNA for the CDR3: TGTGCCAGCAGTTTCCCCTCGAGAGGTACGCAGTATTTT. Amino acids: CASSFPSRGTQYF.